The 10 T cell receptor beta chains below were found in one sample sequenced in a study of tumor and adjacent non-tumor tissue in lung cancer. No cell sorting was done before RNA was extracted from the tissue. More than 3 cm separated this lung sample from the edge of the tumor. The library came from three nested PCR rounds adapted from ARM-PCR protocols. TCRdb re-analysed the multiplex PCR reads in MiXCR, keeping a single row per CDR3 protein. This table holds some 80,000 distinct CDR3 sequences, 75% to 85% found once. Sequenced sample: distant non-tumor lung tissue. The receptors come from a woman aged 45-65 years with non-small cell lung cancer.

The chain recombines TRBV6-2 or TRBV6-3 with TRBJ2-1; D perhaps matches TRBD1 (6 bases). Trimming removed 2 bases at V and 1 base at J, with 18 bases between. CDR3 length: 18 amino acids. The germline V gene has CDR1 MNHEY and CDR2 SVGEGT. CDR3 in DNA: TGTGCCAGCAGTTACGACAGGAATGAGCAGGAGTCCTACAATGAGCAGTTCTTC. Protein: CASSYDRNEQESYNEQFF.

The CDR3 DNA sequence: TGTGCCAGCAGTTATGTGGGGGGCCTTAACAATCAGCCCCAGCATTTT. Translating gives CASSYVGGLNNQPQHF. V and J are TRBV6-1 and TRBJ1-5; the D gene is possibly TRBD1 (6 bases). Trimming left V 5 bases short and J 3 bases short, with 17 bases between. The CDR3 covers 16 residues. Per germline, CDR1 MNHNS and CDR2 SASEGT.

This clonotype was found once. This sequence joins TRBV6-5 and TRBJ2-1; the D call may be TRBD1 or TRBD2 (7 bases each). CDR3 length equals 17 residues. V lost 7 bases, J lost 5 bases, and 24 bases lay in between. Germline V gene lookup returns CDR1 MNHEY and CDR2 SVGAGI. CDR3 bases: TGTGCCAGCACGCACGCCTCAGGGCAGGGGGGGGACAATGAGCAGTTCTTC. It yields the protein CASTHASGQGGDNEQFF.

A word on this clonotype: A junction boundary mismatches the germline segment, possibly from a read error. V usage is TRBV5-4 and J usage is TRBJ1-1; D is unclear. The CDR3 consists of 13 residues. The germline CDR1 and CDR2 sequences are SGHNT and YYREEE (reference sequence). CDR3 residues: CASSMQLNTEPFF. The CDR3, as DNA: TGTGCCAGCAGCATGCAGTTGAACACTGAACCTTTCTTT.

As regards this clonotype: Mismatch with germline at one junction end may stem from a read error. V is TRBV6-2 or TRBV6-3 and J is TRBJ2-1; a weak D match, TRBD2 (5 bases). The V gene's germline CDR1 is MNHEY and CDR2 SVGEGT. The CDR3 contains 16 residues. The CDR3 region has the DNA TGTGCCAGCAGTTATCCCCTGGAGGCTTCCTACAATGAGCGGTTTTTC. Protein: CASSYPLEASYNERFF.

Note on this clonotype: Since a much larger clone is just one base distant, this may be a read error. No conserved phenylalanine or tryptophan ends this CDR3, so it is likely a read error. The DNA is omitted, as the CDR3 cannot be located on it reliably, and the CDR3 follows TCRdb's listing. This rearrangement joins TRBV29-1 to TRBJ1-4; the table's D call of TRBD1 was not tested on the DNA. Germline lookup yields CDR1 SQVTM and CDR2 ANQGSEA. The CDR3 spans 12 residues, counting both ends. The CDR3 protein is CSVRQGGEKLLI.

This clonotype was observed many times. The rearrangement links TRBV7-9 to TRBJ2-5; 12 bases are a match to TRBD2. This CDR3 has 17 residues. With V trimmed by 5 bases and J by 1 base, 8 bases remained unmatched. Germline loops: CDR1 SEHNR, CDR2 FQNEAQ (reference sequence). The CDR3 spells CASSPRLAGAPQETQYF. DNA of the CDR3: TGTGCCAGCAGCCCCAGACTAGCGGGAGCCCCCCAAGAGACCCAGTACTTC. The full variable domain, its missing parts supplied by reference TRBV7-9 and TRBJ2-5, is DTGVSQNPRHKITKRGQNVTFRCDPISEHNRLYWYRQTLGQGPEFLTYFQNEAQLEKSRLLSDRFSAERPKGSFSTLEIQRTEQGDSAMYLCASSPRLAGAPQETQYFGPGTRLLVL.

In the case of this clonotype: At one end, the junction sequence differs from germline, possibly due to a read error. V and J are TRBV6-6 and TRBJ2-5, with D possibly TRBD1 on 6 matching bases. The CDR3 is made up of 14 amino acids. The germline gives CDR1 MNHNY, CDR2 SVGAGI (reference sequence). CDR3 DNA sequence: TGTGCTAGCATATACGCACAGGGTCGAGAGACCCAGTATTTC. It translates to CASIYAQGRETQYF.

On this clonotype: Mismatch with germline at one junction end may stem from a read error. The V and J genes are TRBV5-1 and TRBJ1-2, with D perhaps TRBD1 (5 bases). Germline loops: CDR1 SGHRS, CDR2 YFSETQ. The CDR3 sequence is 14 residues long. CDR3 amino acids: CANSVAGTEYGYTF. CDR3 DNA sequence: TGCGCCAACAGCGTGGCGGGGACGGAGTATGGCTACACCTTC.

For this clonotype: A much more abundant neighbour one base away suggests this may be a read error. DNA for the CDR3: TGTGCCAGCAGTATAGGGGGGTTCACTGAAGCTTACTTT. Its protein is CASSIGGFTEAYF. The genes are TRBV6-1 and TRBJ1-1; TRBD1 might be the D (6 bases). The CDR3 loop spans 13 amino acids. Germline V gene data show CDR1 as MNHNS and CDR2 as SASEGT.